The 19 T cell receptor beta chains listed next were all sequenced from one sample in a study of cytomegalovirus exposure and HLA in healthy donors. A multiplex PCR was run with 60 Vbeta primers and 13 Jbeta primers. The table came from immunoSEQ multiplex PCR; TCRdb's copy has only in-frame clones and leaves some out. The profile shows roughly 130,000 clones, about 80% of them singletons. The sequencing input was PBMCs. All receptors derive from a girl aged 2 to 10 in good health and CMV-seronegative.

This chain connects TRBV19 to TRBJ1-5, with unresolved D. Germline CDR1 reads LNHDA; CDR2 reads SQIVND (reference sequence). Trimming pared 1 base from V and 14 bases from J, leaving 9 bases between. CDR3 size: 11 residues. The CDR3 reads CASSIASEEHF. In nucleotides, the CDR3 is TGTGCCAGTAGTATAGCGTCTGAGGAGCATTTT.

CDR3: CASSSPAAGWGNSPLHF. Here the CDR3 DNA reads TGTGCCAGTAGTTCCCCCGCGGCAGGGTGGGGCAATTCACCCCTCCACTTT. This chain links TRBV19 with TRBJ1-6; TRBD1 might be the D (5 bases). The V gene lost 5 bases and the J gene lost 7 bases, with 21 bases spanning the gap. Germline V lookup: CDR1 LNHDA, CDR2 SQIVND (reference sequence). CDR3 length equals 17 residues.

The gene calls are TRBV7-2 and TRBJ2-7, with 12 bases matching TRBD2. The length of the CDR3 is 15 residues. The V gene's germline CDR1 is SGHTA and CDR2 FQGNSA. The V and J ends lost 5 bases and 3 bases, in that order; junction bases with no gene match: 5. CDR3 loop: CASSPTSGRFYEQYF. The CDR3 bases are TGTGCCAGCAGCCCAACTAGCGGGAGGTTCTACGAGCAGTACTTC.

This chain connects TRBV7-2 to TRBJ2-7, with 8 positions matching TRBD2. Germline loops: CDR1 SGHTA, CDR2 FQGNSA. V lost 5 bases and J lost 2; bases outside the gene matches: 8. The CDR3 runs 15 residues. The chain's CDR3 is CASSLSGVGAYEQYF. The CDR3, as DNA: TGTGCCAGCAGCCTTAGCGGGGTGGGCGCCTACGAGCAGTACTTC.

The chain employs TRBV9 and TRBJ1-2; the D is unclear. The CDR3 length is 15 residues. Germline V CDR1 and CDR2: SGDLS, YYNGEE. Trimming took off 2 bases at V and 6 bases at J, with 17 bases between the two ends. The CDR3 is CASSVTGVGEDGYTF. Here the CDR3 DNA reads TGTGCCAGCAGCGTCACCGGGGTCGGTGAGGATGGCTACACCTTC.

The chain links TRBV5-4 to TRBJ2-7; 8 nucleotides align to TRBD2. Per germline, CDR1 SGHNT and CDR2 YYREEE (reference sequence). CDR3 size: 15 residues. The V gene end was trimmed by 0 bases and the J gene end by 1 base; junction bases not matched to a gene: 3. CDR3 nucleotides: TGTGCCAGCAGCTTGGCGGGGGGGGCTTCCTACGAGCAGTACTTC. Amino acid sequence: CASSLAGGASYEQYF.

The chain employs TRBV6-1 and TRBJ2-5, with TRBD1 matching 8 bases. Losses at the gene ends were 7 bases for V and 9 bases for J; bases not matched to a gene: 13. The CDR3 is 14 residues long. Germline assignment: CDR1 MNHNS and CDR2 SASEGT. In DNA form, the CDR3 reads TGTGCCAGCACCCCACCGGACAGGGCATCGGCCCAGTACTTC. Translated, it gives CASTPPDRASAQYF.

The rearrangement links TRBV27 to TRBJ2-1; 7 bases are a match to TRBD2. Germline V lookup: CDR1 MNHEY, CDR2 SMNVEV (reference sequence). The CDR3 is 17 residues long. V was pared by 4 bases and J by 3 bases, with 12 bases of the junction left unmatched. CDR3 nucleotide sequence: TGTGCCAGCAGTTCCGCCCTTGGGGCGGGGGTCTACAATGAGCAGTTCTTC. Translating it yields CASSSALGAGVYNEQFF.

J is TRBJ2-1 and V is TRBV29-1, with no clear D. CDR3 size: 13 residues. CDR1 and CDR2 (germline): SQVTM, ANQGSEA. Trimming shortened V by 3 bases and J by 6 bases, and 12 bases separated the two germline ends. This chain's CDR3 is CSVEIVEVNEQFF. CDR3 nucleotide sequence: TGCAGCGTTGAGATAGTTGAAGTCAATGAGCAGTTCTTC.

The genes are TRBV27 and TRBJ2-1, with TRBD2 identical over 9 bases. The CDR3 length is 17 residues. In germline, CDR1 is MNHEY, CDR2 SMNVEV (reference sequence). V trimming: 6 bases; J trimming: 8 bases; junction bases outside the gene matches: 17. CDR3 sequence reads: CASSPTRGLAYSDEQFF. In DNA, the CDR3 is TGTGCCAGCAGCCCCACCCGGGGACTAGCATATTCCGATGAGCAGTTCTTC.

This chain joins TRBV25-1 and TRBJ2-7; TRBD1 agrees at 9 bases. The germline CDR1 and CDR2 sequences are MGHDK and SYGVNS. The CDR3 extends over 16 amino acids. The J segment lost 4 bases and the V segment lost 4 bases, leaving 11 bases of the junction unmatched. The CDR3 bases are TGTGCCAGCAGTGGGGGGTACAGGGGGCGCCTTTACGAGCAGTACTTC. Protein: CASSGGYRGRLYEQYF.

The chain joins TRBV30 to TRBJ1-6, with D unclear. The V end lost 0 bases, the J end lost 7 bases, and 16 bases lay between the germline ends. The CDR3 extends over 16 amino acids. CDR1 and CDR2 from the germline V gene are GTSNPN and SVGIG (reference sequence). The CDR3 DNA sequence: TGTGCCTGGAGTGTACTCCCGTCAGGTGGGAATTCACCCCTCCACTTT. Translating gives CAWSVLPSGGNSPLHF.

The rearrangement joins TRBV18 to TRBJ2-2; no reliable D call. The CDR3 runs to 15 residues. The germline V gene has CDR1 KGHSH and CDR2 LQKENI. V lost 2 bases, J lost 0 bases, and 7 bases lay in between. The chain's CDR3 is CASSPLAANTGELFF. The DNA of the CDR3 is TGTGCCAGCTCACCATTGGCAGCGAACACCGGGGAGCTGTTTTTT.

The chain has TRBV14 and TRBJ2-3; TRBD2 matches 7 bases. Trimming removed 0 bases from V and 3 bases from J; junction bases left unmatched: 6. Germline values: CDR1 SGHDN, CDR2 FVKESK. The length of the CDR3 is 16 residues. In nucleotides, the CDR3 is TGTGCCAGCAGCCAAGATGCGGGAGTTGTGACAGATACGCAGTATTTT. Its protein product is CASSQDAGVVTDTQYF.

CDR3 loop: CASSFSGGSTEAFF. The DNA for the CDR3 is TGTGCCAGCAGTTTTTCGGGGGGGAGCACTGAAGCTTTCTTT. The V call is TRBV27, the J call TRBJ1-1; D may be TRBD1 (5 bases). CDR1 is MNHEY and CDR2 is SMNVEV in the germline V gene (reference sequence). The germline V and J ends were trimmed by 3 bases and 4 bases, with 12 bases remaining between them. There are 14 residues in the CDR3.

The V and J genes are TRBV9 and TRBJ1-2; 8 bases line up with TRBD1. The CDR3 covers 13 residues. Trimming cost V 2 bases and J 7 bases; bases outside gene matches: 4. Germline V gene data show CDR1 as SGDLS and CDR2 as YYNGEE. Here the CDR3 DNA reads TGTGCCAGCAGCGTCGGACAGGGCTCTGGCTACACCTTC. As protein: CASSVGQGSGYTF.

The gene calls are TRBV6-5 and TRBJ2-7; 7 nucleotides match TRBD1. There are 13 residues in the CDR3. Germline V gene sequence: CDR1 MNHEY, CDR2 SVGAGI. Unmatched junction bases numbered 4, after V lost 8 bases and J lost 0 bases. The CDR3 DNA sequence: TGTGCCAGCGGCCGGGACAGCTCCTACGAGCAGTACTTC. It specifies CASGRDSSYEQYF.

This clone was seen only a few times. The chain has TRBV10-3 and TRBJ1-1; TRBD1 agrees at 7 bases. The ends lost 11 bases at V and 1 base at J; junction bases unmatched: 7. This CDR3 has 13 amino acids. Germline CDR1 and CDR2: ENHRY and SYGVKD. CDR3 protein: CASSGTENTEAFF. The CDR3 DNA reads TGTGCCTCGTCCGGGACAGAGAACACTGAAGCTTTCTTT.

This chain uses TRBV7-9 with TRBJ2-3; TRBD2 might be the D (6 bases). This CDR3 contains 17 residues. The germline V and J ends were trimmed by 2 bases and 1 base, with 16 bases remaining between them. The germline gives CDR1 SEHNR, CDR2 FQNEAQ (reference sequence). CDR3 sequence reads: CASSLFWGDQGTDTQYF. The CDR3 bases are TGTGCCAGCAGCTTATTCTGGGGGGATCAGGGCACAGATACGCAGTATTTT.